Detailed here is one T cell receptor (beta chain). Its target antigen remains unknown. A read error may account for a junction end that differs from germline. The data stem from a study of T cell repertoires in cytomegalovirus infection (dated by TCRdb to the late 2010s). Context from the whole study: Donor HLA type was relevant to the analysis, because carriage of CMV infection together with the matching HLA type was indicated by public TCR beta signatures. Results the study describes overall, beyond this receptor: In the ex vivo response, HLA-C-restricted CMV-specific TCR beta clonotypes were dominant, and in two of eight donors the single most frequent clonotype came from this HLA-C-restricted group. Carriers of CMV infection plus the relevant HLA type were discriminated by the cumulative frequency of public TCR beta family members in the study cohort and in an independent roughly 400-donor cohort.

The CDR3 contains 14 residues, cysteine and phenylalanine counted. Of the read, only the CDR3 DNA is kept; its 42 bases are in frame from base 1. Per the germline V gene (reference sequence), SEHNR is the CDR1 and FQNEAQ is the CDR2. Sequencing was performed on an Illumina HiSeq 1500. Using fastp at Q25 and MiXCR, TCRdb reprocessed the public reads and kept productive beta chains. Rows matching on CDR3 protein sequence are summarized as one entry with the most common DNA and genes. The sample table records 500,000 to 600,000 distinct CDR3 sequences; 15% to 20% of these occur just once. The biggest ten clones account for 20% to 30% of the sample.

Sequenced sample: CD8+ T cells from PBMCs. The sequence was collected from a human donor in good health (CMV status not recorded). Some clones in this sample may be carry-over from other donors' samples. The sequence is built from TRBV7-9 and TRBJ1-2; TRBD1 fits 8 bases in the junction. The nucleotides read TGTGCCAGCAGCAAGACCGGACAGGGAGGTGGCTACATCTTC. This codes for CASSKTGQGGGYIF.